What follows are 19 T cell receptor beta chains derived from one specimen sequenced in a study of T cells in Graves' hyperthyroidism and ophthalmopathy. The investigators amplified TCR beta CDR3 regions from RNA transcripts. First-round RT-PCR targeting the TCR CDR3 was performed with the HTBI primer set. TCRdb analysed the multiplex PCR reads with MiXCR anew, one entry per CDR3 protein. The sample holds some 320,000 distinct CDR3 sequences, around 15% seen once. Sequenced: blood. Receptors originate from a woman between 35 and 50 years old with Graves' ophthalmopathy.

This clonotype was seen more than once but under ten times. The rearrangement uses TRBV28 and TRBJ1-3; no reliable D call. Per germline, CDR1 MDHEN and CDR2 SYDVKM. With 2 bases removed from V and 0 bases from J, the gap between germline ends came to 8 bases. The CDR3 loop spans 15 amino acids. In DNA form, the CDR3 reads TGTGCCAGCAGTTTAAGTCTGTTCTCTGGAAACACCATATATTTT. It codes for CASSLSLFSGNTIYF.

With respect to this clonotype: A read error is possible here, since a much larger clone lies one base away. The chain links TRBV13 to TRBJ1-1; maybe TRBD1 (5 bases). Germline V gives CDR1 PRHDT, CDR2 FYEKMQ (reference sequence). The V gene lost 4 bases and the J gene lost 7 bases, with 13 bases spanning the gap. CDR3 length equals 13 residues. The CDR3 spells CASSYGGVDEAFF. The CDR3 nucleotides read TGTGCCAGCAGCTACGGGGGGGTTGATGAAGCTTTCTTT.

The sample holds many counts of this clonotype. The chain carries TRBV6-5 and TRBJ1-1; no definite D call. V lost 2 bases, J lost 1 base, and 8 bases lay in between. Germline lookup yields CDR1 MNHEY and CDR2 SVGAGI. The CDR3 loop spans 14 amino acids. CDR3 residues: CASSYIGTNTEAFF. CDR3 nucleotide sequence: TGTGCCAGCAGTTACATCGGAACGAACACTGAAGCTTTCTTT.

Only a few counts were recorded for this clonotype. The rearrangement links TRBV20-1 to TRBJ2-2; 8 nucleotides line up with TRBD2. With 1 base clipped from V and 4 bases from J, the junction kept 8 bases outside the gene matches. The CDR3 spans 16 residues. CDR1 DFQATT and CDR2 SNEGSKA come from the germline V gene (reference sequence). CDR3 in DNA: TGCAGTGCTAGAGGCGCAGCGGGAGAATTCACCGGGGAGCTGTTTTTT. Protein: CSARGAAGEFTGELFF.

This clonotype has more than one count but fewer than ten. V gene TRBV30 combines with J gene TRBJ2-1; 9 bases fit TRBD1. CDR3 length: 15 residues. Germline V gene lookup returns CDR1 GTSNPN and CDR2 SVGIG (reference sequence). V shed 1 base, J shed 6 bases, and the junction held 7 bases outside the gene matches. DNA for the CDR3: TGTGCCTGGAGTGGTGGGGGACAGGGCCGCAATGAGCAGTTCTTC. Protein sequence: CAWSGGGQGRNEQFF.

This clonotype has at least ten counts. The V and J genes are TRBV12-3 or TRBV12-4 and TRBJ2-3; TRBD2 is a possible D gene (7 bases). Deletions cut 1 base from V and 3 bases from J, with 17 bases between. This CDR3 region has 17 residues. The CDR3 DNA is TGTGCCAGCAGTTTAGGTGCGGGGGCAAGATCGACAGATACGCAGTATTTT. Translating gives CASSLGAGARSTDTQYF.

In this sample, this clonotype turned up many times. The genes are TRBV6-1 and TRBJ1-4; D is unclear. Germline V gene data show CDR1 as MNHNS and CDR2 as SASEGT. The ends were cut back, 6 bases at V and 3 bases at J, with 2 bases in the middle. The CDR3 extends over 11 amino acids. CDR3 protein: CASRANEKLFF. For the CDR3, the DNA is TGTGCCAGCAGGGCTAATGAAAAACTGTTTTTT.

This clonotype was observed at least ten times. The chain recombines TRBV7-9 with TRBJ2-3; 7 bases are shared with TRBD1. Unmatched junction bases numbered 9, after V lost 5 bases and J lost 4 bases. Per germline, CDR1 SEHNR and CDR2 FQNEAQ (reference sequence). CDR3 length: 15 residues. CDR3 sequence: CASSGIDRASDTQYF. The CDR3 nucleotides read TGTGCCAGCAGCGGAATCGACAGGGCCTCAGATACGCAGTATTTT.

This clonotype was counted between two and nine times. The chain uses TRBV10-2 and TRBJ1-6; D is perhaps TRBD1 (5 bases). CDR3 size: 13 residues. Germline lookup yields CDR1 WSHSY and CDR2 SAAADI. Trimming cost V 8 bases and J 6 bases, with 11 bases left between them. The CDR3 is CASLTGGNSPLHF. The CDR3 coding sequence is TGCGCCAGCCTAACGGGGGGTAATTCACCCCTCCACTTT.

Ten or more counts support this clonotype. V and J are TRBV14 and TRBJ1-2; 7 bases match TRBD1. Germline CDR1 SGHDN, CDR2 FVKESK. The CDR3 covers 14 residues. V trimming: 5 bases; J trimming: 4 bases; junction bases outside the gene matches: 7. The CDR3 here is CASSSRQGGYGYTF. The DNA of the CDR3 is TGTGCCAGCAGCAGTCGACAGGGAGGCTATGGCTACACCTTC. Combining the CDR3 with reference TRBV14 and TRBJ1-2 gives the whole variable domain EAGVTQFPSHSVIEKGQTVTLRCDPISGHDNLYWYRRVMGKEIKFLLHFVKESKQDESGMPNNRFLAERTGGTYSTLKVQPAELEDSGVYFCASSSRQGGYGYTFGSGTRLTVV.

This clonotype was detected many times. The V call is TRBV6-1, the J call TRBJ2-3; D is ambiguous. There are 11 residues in the CDR3. V lost 10 bases and J lost 5, with 10 bases in between. CDR1 is MNHNS and CDR2 is SASEGT in the germline V gene. For the CDR3, the DNA is TGTGCCACTCGCGCACGAGATACGCAGTATTTT. This codes for CATRARDTQYF.

This clonotype was seen only a few times. A read error may be the cause here, since a much bigger clone is one base away. In nucleotides, the CDR3 is TGTGCCAGCAGCCACGGGGGGAACACTGAAGCTTTCTTT. Translating it yields CASSHGGNTEAFF. The chain has TRBV3-1 and TRBJ1-1, with D perhaps matching TRBD1 (5 bases). V was shortened by 3 bases and J by 1 base, with 6 bases between the two germline ends. CDR1 is LGHDT and CDR2 is YNNKEL in the germline V gene (reference sequence). The CDR3 has 13 residues.

The chain is built from TRBV30 and TRBJ2-2; no definite D call. V was shortened by 4 bases and J by 5 bases, with 14 bases between the two germline ends. The CDR3 has 14 amino acids. In germline, CDR1 is GTSNPN, CDR2 SVGIG (reference sequence). The DNA for the CDR3 is TGTGCCTGGAAACAACCTACGAGGACCGGGGAGCTGTTTTTT. Residues: CAWKQPTRTGELFF.

This clonotype was detected many times. CDR3 residues: CASSGSAPRSSYNSPLHF. CDR3 DNA: TGTGCCAGCAGTGGCTCGGCGCCCCGTAGCTCCTATAATTCACCCCTCCACTTT. J is TRBJ1-6 and V is TRBV2; D gene uncertain. CDR3 length: 18 amino acids. The V gene lost 4 bases and the J gene lost 0 bases, with 16 bases spanning the gap. CDR1 is SNHLY, CDR2 FYNNEI, per germline. Variable domain in full (rest from reference TRBV2 and TRBJ1-6): EPEVTQTPSHQVTQMGQEVILRCVPISNHLYFYWYRQILGQKVEFLVSFYNNEISEKSEIFDDQFSVERPDGSNFTLKIRSTKLEDSAMYFCASSGSAPRSSYNSPLHFGNGTRLTVT.

This clonotype was seen more than once but under ten times. The chain has TRBV6-1 and TRBJ1-1; possibly TRBD1 for D (6 bases). V lost 5 bases and J lost 0, with 13 bases in between. There are 15 residues in the CDR3. The germline gives CDR1 MNHNS, CDR2 SASEGT. CDR3 protein: CASSFGGLMNTEAFF. The CDR3 DNA sequence: TGTGCCAGCAGTTTTGGGGGGCTCATGAACACTGAAGCTTTCTTT.

This clonotype turned up a few times. The chain couples TRBV18 to TRBJ2-1; TRBD2 might be the D (6 bases). V gave up 1 base and J gave up 4 bases, with 14 bases separating them. From germline, CDR1 is KGHSH and CDR2 LQKENI. This CDR3 is 16 amino acids long. For the CDR3, the DNA is TGTGCCAGCTCACCACGGGACTCCGTTTATTACAATGAGCAGTTCTTC. Its translation: CASSPRDSVYYNEQFF.

This clonotype was seen many times. The rearrangement joins TRBV15 to TRBJ2-7, with 8 bases fitting TRBD1. V lost 5 bases, J lost 2 bases, and 2 bases stayed unmatched. The CDR3 spans 13 residues. From germline, CDR1 is LNHNV and CDR2 YYDKDF (reference sequence). The CDR3 here is CATSGDRTYEQYF. In DNA form, the CDR3 reads TGTGCCACCAGCGGGGACAGGACCTACGAGCAGTACTTC.

The chain couples TRBV5-1 to TRBJ1-1, with TRBD1 matching 7 bases. Germline-derived CDR1 and CDR2 are SGHRS and YFSETQ. CDR3 size: 14 residues. J lost 5 bases, V lost 4 bases, and 8 bases had no gene match. Here the CDR3 reads CASSTSTGQTEAFF. Here the CDR3 DNA reads TGCGCCAGCAGCACCTCGACAGGGCAAACTGAAGCTTTCTTT. The entire variable domain, with the rest obtained from reference TRBV5-1 and TRBJ1-1, is as follows: KAGVTQTPRYLIKTRGQQVTLSCSPISGHRSVSWYQQTPGQGLQFLFEYFSETQRNKGNFPGRFSGRQFSNSRSEMNVSTLELGDSALYLCASSTSTGQTEAFFGQGTRLTVV.

V and J are TRBV29-1 and TRBJ2-1, with 12 bases that match TRBD1. The CDR3 totals 14 residues. The germline CDR1 and CDR2 sequences are SQVTM and ANQGSEA. V dropped 7 bases and J dropped 7; count of bases not matched to a gene: 8. Here the CDR3 reads CSAGTGGFLNEQFF. The CDR3, as DNA: TGCAGCGCTGGGACAGGGGGCTTTTTGAATGAGCAGTTCTTC.